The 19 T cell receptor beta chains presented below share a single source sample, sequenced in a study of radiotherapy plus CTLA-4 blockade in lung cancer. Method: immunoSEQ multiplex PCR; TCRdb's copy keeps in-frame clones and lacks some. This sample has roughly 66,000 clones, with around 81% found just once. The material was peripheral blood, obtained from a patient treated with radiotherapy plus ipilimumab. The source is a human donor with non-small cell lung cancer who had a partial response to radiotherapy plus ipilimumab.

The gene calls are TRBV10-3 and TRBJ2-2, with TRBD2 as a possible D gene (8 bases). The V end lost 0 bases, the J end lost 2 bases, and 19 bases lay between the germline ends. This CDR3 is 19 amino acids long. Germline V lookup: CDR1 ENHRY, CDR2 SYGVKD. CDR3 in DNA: TGTGCCATCAGTGAGTCGTTTAGGGACAGCGGGGGAAACACCGGGGAGCTGTTTTTT. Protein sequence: CAISESFRDSGGNTGELFF.

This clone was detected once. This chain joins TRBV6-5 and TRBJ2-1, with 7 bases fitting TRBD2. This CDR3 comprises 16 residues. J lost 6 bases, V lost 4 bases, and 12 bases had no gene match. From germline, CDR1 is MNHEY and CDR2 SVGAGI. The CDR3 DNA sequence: TGTGCCAGCAGTTCTAGGTCGGGAGGTTGGGGCAATGAGCAGTTCTTC. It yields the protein CASSSRSGGWGNEQFF.

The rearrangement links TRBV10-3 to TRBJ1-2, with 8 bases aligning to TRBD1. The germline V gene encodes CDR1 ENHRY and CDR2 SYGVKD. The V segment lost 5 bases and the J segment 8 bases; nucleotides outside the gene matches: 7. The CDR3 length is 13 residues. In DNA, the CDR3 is TGTGCCATCAGTCTGGACAGGGTGAGGGGCTACACCTTC. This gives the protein CAISLDRVRGYTF.

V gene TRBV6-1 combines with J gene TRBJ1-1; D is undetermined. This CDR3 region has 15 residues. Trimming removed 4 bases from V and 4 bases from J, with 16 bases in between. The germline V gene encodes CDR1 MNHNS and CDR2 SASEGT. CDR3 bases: TGTGCCAGCAGTGTTGAGGGATTGAGCGGCACTGAAGCTTTCTTT. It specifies CASSVEGLSGTEAFF.

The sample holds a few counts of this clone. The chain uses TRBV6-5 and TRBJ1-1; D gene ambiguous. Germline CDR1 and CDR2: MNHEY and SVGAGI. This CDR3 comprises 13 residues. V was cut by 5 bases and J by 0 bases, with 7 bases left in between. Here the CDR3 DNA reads TGTGCCAGCAGTGGTAGTTTGAACACTGAAGCTTTCTTT. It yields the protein CASSGSLNTEAFF.

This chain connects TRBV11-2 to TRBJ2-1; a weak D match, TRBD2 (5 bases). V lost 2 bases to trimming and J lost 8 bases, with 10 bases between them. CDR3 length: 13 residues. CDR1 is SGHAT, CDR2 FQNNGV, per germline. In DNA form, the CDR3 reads TGTGCCAGCAGCTTACCCGACGGGGATGAGCAGTTCTTC. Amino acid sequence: CASSLPDGDEQFF.

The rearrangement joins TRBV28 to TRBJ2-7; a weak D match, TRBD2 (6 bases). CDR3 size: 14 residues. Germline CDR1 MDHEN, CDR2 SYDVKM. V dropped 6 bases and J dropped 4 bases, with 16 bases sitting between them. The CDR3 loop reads CASSISGDEYEQYF. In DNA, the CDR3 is TGTGCCAGCAGCATCTCGGGGGATGAATACGAGCAGTACTTC.

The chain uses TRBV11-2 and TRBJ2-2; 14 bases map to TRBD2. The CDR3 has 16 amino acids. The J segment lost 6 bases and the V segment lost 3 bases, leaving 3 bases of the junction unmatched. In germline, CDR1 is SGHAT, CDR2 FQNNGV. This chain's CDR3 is CASSLGTSGGPGELFF. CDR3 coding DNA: TGTGCCAGCAGCTTGGGGACTAGCGGGGGCCCCGGGGAGCTGTTTTTT.

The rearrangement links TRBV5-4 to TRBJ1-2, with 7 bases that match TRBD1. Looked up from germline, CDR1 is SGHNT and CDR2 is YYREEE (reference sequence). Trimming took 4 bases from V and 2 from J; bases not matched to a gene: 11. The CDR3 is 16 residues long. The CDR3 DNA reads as TGTGCCAGCAGCCCCCCAGGACAGGAGGGGAACTATGGCTACACCTTC. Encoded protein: CASSPPGQEGNYGYTF. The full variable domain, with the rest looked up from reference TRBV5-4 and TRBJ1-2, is ETGVTQSPTHLIKTRGQQVTLRCSSQSGHNTVSWYQQALGQGPQFIFQYYREEENGRGNFPPRFSGLQFPNYSSELNVNALELDDSALYLCASSPPGQEGNYGYTFGSGTRLTVV.

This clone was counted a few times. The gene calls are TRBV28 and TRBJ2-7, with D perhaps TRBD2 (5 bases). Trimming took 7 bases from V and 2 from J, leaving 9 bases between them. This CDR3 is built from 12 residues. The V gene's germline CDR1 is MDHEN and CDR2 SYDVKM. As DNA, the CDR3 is TGTGCCAGCACGCGGGCCCCCTACGAGCAGTACTTC. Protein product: CASTRAPYEQYF.

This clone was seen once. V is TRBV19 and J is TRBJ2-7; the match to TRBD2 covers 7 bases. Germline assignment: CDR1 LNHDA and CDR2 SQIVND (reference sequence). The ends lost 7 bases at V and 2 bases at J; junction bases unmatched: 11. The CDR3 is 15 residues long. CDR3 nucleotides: TGTGCCAGTAACTCGGGGGAGGGGCGCACCTACGAGCAGTACTTC. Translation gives CASNSGEGRTYEQYF. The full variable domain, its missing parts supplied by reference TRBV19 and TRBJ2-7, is DGGITQSPKYLFRKEGQNVTLSCEQNLNHDAMYWYRQDPGQGLRLIYYSQIVNDFQKGDIAEGYSVSREKKESFPLTVTSAQKNPTAFYLCASNSGEGRTYEQYFGPGTRLTVT.

As DNA, the CDR3 is TGCGCCAGCAGAATACAGGGTGGGCCCATGAACACTGAAGCTTTCTTT. It codes for CASRIQGGPMNTEAFF. This rearrangement joins TRBV5-1 to TRBJ1-1, with D maybe TRBD1 (6 bases). Germline CDR1 and CDR2: SGHRS and YFSETQ. The length of the CDR3 is 16 residues. The ends were cut back, 5 bases at V and 0 bases at J, with 17 bases in the middle.

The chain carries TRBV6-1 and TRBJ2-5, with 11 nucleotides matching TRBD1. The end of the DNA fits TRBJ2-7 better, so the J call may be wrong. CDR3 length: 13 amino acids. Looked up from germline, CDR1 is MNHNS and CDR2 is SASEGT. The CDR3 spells CASSGTGGYEQYF. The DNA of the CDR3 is TGTGCCAGCAGCGGGACAGGGGGGTACGAGCAGTACTTC.

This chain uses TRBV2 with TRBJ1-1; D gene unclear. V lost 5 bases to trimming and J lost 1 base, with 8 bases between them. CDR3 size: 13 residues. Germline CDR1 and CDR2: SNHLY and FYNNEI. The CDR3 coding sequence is TGTGCCAGCAGTCAAGACGGGAACACTGAAGCTTTCTTT. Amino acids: CASSQDGNTEAFF.

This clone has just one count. CDR3 DNA: TGCGCCAGCAGCCAGTACCTAGGCGGGAGGTTCTCATCAGCCAAAAACATTCAGTACTTC. Amino acid sequence: CASSQYLGGRFSSAKNIQYF. The genes are TRBV4-1 and TRBJ2-4; 8 bases are shared with TRBD2. Looked up from germline, CDR1 is MGHRA and CDR2 is YSYEKL. Germline trimming cut 3 bases from V and 0 bases from J; bases unmatched to any gene: 16. CDR3 length equals 20 residues.

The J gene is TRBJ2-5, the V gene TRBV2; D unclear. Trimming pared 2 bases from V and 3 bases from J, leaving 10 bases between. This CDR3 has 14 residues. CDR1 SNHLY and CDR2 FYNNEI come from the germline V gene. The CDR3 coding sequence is TGTGCCAGCAGTGAATACTTAGCAGAAGAGACCCAGTACTTC. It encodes CASSEYLAEETQYF.

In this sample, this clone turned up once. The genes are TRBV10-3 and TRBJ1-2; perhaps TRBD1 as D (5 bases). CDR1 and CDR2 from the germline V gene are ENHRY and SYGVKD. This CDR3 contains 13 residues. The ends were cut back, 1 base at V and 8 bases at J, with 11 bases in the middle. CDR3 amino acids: CAISEWAGRGYTF. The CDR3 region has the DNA TGTGCCATCAGTGAGTGGGCAGGGCGAGGCTACACCTTC.

CDR3 DNA: TGTGCCAGTAGTATAAGTACTAGCGGGAGGTGGAATGAGCAGTTCTTC. Translated: CASSISTSGRWNEQFF. The genes are TRBV19 and TRBJ2-1; 12 nucleotides line up with TRBD2. Germline V gene data show CDR1 as LNHDA and CDR2 as SQIVND (reference sequence). Germline trimming cut 2 bases from V and 7 bases from J; bases unmatched to any gene: 6. The CDR3 extends over 16 amino acids.

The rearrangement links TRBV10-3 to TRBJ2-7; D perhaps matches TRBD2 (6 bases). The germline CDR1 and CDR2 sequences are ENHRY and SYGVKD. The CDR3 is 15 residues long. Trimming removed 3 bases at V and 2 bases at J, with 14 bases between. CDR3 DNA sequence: TGTGCCATCAGTGACGATGGGACTTTAGCCTACGAGCAGTACTTC. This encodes CAISDDGTLAYEQYF.